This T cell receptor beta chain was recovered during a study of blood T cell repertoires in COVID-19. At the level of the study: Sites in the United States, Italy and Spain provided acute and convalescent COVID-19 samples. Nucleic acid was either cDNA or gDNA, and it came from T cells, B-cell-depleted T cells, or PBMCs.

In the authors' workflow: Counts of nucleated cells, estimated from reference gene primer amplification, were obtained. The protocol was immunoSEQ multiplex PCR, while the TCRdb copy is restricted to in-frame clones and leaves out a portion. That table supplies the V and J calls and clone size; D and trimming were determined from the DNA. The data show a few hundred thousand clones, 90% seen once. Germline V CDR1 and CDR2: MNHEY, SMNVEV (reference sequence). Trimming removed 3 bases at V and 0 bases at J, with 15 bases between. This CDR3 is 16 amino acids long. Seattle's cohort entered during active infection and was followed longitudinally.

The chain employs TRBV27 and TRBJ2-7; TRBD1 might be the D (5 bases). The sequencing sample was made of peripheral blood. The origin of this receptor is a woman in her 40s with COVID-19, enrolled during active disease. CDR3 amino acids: CASSFSGRTYSYEQYF. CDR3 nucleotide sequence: TGTGCCAGCAGTTTCTCAGGGCGAACCTACTCCTACGAGCAGTACTTC.